These 9 T cell receptor beta chains were all obtained from the same sample, sequenced in a study of a mutant IDH1 vaccine in newly diagnosed glioma. Time point indicated: week 11, during vaccination. Every vaccine dose comprised 300 ug of mutant IDH1 20-mer peptide plus topical imiquimod. Method: immunoSEQ multiplex PCR; TCRdb's copy keeps in-frame clones and lacks some. The top ten clones hold roughly 3.6% of a sample with tens of thousands of clones, around 80% of them seen once. What these receptors recognize is not known. Sequencing was performed on PBMCs, taken from a glioma patient whose treatment included an IDH1 peptide vaccine. The receptors were sampled from a man aged 30 to 45 with glioma.

The chain couples TRBV9 to TRBJ1-2, with 8 bases matching TRBD1. V was clipped by 0 bases and J by 9 bases; unmatched bases: 10. The CDR3 loop spans 15 amino acids. Germline values: CDR1 SGDLS, CDR2 YYNGEE. The CDR3 protein is CASSVAFQGAGSYTF. In nucleotides, the CDR3 is TGTGCCAGCAGCGTAGCCTTCCAGGGGGCGGGAAGCTACACCTTC.

The sample holds one count of this clone. The chain has TRBV7-3 and TRBJ2-1; TRBD2 matches at 7 bases. Losses at the gene ends were 1 base for V and 7 bases for J; bases not matched to a gene: 16. There are 18 residues in the CDR3. Germline V gene data show CDR1 as SGHTA and CDR2 as FQGTGA. CDR3 sequence reads: CASSLRAWAGEWGNEQFF. In DNA form, the CDR3 reads TGTGCCAGCAGCTTAAGAGCGTGGGCGGGAGAGTGGGGGAATGAGCAGTTCTTC. The full variable domain, its missing parts supplied by reference TRBV7-3 and TRBJ2-1, is GAGVSQTPSNKVTEKGKYVELRCDPISGHTALYWYRQSLGQGPEFLIYFQGTGAADDSGLPNDRFFAVRPEGSVSTLKIQRTERGDSAVYLCASSLRAWAGEWGNEQFFGPGTRLTVL.

The chain couples TRBV7-2 to TRBJ2-3; 8 nucleotides match TRBD2. The CDR3 contains 15 residues. V shed 1 base and J 5 bases; nucleotides not matched to a gene: 5. Per germline, CDR1 SGHTA and CDR2 FQGNSA. This chain's CDR3 is CASSLGSSGGDTQYF. The CDR3, as DNA: TGTGCCAGCAGCTTAGGTTCCAGCGGGGGAGATACGCAGTATTTT.

V and J are TRBV19 and TRBJ1-1, with D perhaps TRBD1 (5 bases). The V end was cut by 5 bases, the J end by 2 bases, with 18 bases between. This CDR3 is built from 16 residues. The germline CDR1 and CDR2 sequences are LNHDA and SQIVND (reference sequence). The CDR3 is CASSLWLGRFNTEAFF. CDR3 nucleotides: TGTGCCAGTAGTCTGTGGCTGGGACGGTTTAACACTGAAGCTTTCTTT.

The sample holds a few counts of this clone. The V call is TRBV30, the J call TRBJ1-5; 8 nucleotides match TRBD1. V lost 3 bases and J lost 6; bases outside the gene matches: 4. The CDR3 has 13 amino acids. Germline V CDR1 and CDR2: GTSNPN, SVGIG (reference sequence). The CDR3 is CAWSPQGGQPQHF. CDR3 nucleotide sequence: TGTGCCTGGAGCCCACAGGGGGGTCAGCCCCAGCATTTT.

This chain connects TRBV28 to TRBJ1-1; 7 bases line up with TRBD1. This CDR3 is built from 12 residues. Germline values: CDR1 MDHEN, CDR2 SYDVKM. J gave up 11 bases and V 6 bases, and 9 bases lay outside the gene matches. Written as DNA, the CDR3 is TGTGCCAGCAGGCAGGGGGGAGTTGAGGCTTTCTTT. Protein sequence: CASRQGGVEAFF.

The V and J genes are TRBV9 and TRBJ1-3; 7 nucleotides align to TRBD1. The germline CDR1 and CDR2 sequences are SGDLS and YYNGEE. This CDR3 region has 16 residues. J lost 0 bases, V lost 3 bases, and 6 bases had no gene match. The CDR3 nucleotides read TGTGCCAGCAGCGGGGGACAGAGGGGCTCTGGAAACACCATATATTTT. It yields the protein CASSGGQRGSGNTIYF.

This clone was seen once. The V call is TRBV10-3, the J call TRBJ2-1, with 9 bases fitting TRBD1. V gave up 6 bases and J gave up 8 bases; unmatched junction bases: 8. The CDR3 totals 14 residues. Per germline, CDR1 ENHRY and CDR2 SYGVKD. This CDR3 is CAISRDREGYEQFF. The CDR3 DNA reads TGTGCCATCAGCCGGGACAGGGAAGGATATGAGCAGTTCTTC.

This chain joins TRBV27 and TRBJ1-5, with 9 bases fitting TRBD1. J lost 6 bases, V lost 4 bases, and 7 bases had no gene match. Germline V CDR1 and CDR2: MNHEY, SMNVEV (reference sequence). This CDR3 is built from 15 residues. The CDR3 sequence: CASSSGQGYTQPQHF. The CDR3 DNA reads TGTGCCAGCAGTTCCGGACAGGGGTATACTCAGCCCCAGCATTTT.